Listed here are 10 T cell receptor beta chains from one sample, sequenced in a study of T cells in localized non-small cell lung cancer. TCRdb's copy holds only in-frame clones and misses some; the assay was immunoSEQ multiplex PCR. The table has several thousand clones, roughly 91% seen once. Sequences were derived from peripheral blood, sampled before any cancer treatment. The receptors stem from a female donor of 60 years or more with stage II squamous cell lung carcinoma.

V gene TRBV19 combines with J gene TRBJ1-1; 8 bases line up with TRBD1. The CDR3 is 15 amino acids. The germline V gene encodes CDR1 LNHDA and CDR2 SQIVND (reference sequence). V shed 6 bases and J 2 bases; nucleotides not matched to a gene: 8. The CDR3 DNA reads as TGTGCCAGTAGGACACCCAGGGGGCGAAACACTGAAGCTTTCTTT. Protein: CASRTPRGRNTEAFF.

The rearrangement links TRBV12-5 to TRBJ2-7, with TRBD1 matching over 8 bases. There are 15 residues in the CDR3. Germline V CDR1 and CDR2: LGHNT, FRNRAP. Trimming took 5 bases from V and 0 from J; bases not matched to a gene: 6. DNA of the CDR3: TGTGCTAGTGGTACCCGGGACAGGAACTCCTACGAGCAGTACGTC. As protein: CASGTRDRNSYEQYV.

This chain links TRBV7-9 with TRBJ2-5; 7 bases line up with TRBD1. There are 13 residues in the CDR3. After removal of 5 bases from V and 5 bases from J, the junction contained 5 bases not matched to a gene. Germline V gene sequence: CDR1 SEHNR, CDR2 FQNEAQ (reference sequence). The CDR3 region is CASSQTGTETQYF. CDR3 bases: TGTGCCAGCAGCCAGACAGGGACGGAGACCCAGTACTTC.

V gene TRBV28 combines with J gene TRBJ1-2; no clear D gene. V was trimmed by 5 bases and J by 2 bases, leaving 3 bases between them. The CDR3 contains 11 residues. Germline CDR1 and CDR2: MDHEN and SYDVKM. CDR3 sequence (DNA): TGTGCCAGCAGTGTGAACTATGGCTACACCTTC. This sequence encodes CASSVNYGYTF.

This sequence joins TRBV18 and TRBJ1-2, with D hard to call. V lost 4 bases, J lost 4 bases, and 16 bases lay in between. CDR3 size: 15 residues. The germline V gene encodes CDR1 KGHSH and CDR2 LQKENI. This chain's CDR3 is CASSQTVQDSYGYTF. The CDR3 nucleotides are TGTGCCAGCTCACAAACGGTACAAGACTCCTATGGCTACACCTTC.

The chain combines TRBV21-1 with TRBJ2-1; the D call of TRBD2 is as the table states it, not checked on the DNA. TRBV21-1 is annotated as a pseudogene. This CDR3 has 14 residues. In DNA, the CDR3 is TGTGCCAGCAGCAAAGAGGACTTTTACAATGAGCAGTTCTTC. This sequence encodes CASSKEDFYNEQFF.

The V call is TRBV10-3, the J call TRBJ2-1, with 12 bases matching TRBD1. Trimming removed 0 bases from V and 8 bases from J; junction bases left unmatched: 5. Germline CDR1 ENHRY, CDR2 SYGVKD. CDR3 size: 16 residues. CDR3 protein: CAISESLGQGAHEQFF. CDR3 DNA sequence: TGTGCCATCAGTGAGTCTCTGGGACAGGGGGCCCATGAGCAGTTCTTC.

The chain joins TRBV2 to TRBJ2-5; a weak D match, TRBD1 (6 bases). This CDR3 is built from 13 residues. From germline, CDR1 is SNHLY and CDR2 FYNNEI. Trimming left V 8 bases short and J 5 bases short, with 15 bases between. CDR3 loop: CASWSRGWETQYF. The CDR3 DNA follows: TGTGCCAGCTGGAGCAGGGGCTGGGAGACCCAGTACTTC.

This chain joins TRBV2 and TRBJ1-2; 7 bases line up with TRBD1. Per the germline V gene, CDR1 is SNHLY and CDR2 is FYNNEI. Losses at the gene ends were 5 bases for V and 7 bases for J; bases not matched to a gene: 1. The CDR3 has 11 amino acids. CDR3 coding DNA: TGTGCCAGCAGTAACAGGGGTGGCTACACCTTC. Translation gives CASSNRGGYTF.

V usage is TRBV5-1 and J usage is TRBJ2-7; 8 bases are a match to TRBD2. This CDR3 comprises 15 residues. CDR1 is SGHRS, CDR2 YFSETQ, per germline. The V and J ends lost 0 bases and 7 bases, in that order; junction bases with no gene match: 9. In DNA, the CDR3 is TGCGCCAGCAGCTTGGAAACGGGAGGGCCTCGGGAGCAGTACTTC. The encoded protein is CASSLETGGPREQYF.